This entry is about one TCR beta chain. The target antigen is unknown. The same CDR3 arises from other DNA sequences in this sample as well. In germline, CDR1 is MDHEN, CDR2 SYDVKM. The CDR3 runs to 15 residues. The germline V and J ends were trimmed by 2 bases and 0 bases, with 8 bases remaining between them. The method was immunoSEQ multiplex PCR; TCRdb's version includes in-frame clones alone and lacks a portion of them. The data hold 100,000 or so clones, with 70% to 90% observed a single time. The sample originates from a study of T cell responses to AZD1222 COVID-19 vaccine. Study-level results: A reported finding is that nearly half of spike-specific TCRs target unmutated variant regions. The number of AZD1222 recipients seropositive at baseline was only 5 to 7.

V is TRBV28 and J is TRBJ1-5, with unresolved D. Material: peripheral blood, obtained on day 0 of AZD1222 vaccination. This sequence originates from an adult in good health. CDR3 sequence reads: CASSLGGHSNQPQHF. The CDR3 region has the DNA TGTGCCAGCAGTTTAGGAGGCCATAGCAATCAGCCCCAGCATTTT.